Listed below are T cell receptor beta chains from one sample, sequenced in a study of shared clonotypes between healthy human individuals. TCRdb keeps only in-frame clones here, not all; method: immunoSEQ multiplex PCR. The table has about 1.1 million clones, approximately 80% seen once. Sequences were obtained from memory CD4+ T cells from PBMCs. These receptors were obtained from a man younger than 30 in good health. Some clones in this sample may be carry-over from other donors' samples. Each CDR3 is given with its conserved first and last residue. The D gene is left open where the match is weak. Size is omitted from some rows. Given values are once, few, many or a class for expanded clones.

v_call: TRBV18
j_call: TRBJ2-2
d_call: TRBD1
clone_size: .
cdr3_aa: CASSPRRTGVTGELFF
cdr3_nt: TGTGCCAGCTCACCCCGGCGGACAGGGGTCACCGGGGAGCTGTTTTTT

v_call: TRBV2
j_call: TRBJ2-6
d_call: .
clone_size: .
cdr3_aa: CASSTGYSGANVLTF
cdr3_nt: TGTGCCAGCAGCACCGGGTACTCTGGGGCCAACGTCCTGACTTTC

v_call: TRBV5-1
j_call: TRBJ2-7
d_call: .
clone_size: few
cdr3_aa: CASSLGTQGNEQYF
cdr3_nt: TGCGCCAGCAGCTTGGGCACCCAGGGGAACGAGCAGTACTTC

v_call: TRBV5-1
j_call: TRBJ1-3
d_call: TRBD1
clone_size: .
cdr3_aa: CASSTVPTGQAGNTIYF
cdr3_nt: TGCGCCAGCAGCACAGTTCCGACAGGGCAAGCTGGAAACACCATATATTTT

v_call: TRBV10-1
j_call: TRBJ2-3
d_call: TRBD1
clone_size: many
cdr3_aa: CASSPDRFGNTQYF
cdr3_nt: TGCGCCAGCAGTCCGGACAGGTTCGGGAATACGCAGTATTTT

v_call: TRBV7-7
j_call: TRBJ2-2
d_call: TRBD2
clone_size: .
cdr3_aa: CASSSLPGLADSNTGELFF
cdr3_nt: TGTGCCAGCAGCTCTCTCCCGGGACTAGCGGATTCGAACACCGGGGAGCTGTTTTTT

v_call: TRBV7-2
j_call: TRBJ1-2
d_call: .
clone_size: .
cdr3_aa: CASSTPPDTLYGYTF
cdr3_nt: TGTGCCAGCAGCACACCCCCGGACACCTTATATGGCTACACCTTC

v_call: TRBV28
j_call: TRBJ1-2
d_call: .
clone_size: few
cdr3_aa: CASRSPSPGGYTF
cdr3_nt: TGTGCCAGCAGATCCCCCTCCCCAGGGGGCTACACCTTC

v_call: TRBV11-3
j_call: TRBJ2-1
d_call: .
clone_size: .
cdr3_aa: CASSFTSGSYNEQFF
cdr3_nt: TGTGCCAGCAGCTTTACCAGCGGAAGCTACAATGAGCAGTTCTTC

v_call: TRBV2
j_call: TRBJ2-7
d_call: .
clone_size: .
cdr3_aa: CASSEGWQGYEQYF
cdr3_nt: TGTGCCAGCAGTGAAGGGTGGCAGGGTTACGAGCAGTACTTC

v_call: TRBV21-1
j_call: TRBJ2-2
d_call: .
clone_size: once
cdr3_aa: CASRNIPGELFF
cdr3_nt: TGTGCCAGCCGCAATATTCCCGGGGAGCTGTTTTTT

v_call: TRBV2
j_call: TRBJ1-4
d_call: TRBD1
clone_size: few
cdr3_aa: CASTRDSYNEKLFF
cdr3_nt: TGTGCCAGCACCAGGGACAGTTATAATGAAAAACTGTTTTTT

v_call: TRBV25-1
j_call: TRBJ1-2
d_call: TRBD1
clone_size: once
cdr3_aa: CASSASGTGGLSNYGYTF
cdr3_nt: TGTGCCAGCAGTGCCTCCGGGACAGGGGGCCTCTCTAACTATGGCTACACCTTC

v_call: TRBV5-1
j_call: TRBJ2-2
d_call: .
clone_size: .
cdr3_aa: CASSLNSGELFF
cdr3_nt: TGCGCCAGCAGCTTGAATAGCGGGGAGCTGTTTTTT

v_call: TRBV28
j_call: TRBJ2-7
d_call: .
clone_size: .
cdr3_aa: CASSPGGSGSYEQYF
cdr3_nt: TGTGCCAGCAGTCCAGGGGGGTCAGGTTCCTACGAGCAGTACTTC

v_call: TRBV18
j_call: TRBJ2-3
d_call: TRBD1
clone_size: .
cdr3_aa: CASSPPQGIDDSSTDTQYF
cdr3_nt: TGTGCCAGCTCACCACCACAGGGGATAGACGATTCTAGCACAGATACGCAGTATTTT

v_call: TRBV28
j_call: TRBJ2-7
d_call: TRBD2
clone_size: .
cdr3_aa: CASNSLRLADTYEQYF
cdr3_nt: TGTGCCAGCAACTCCCTGCGACTAGCGGACACCTACGAGCAGTACTTC

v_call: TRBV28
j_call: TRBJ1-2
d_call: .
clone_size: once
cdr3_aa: CASTSHSPSNYGYTF
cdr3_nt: TGTGCCAGCACCTCGCACTCACCTAGTAACTATGGCTACACCTTC

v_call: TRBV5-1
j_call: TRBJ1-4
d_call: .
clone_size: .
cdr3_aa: CASRFLGATNEKLFF
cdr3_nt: TGCGCCAGCAGATTCCTTGGTGCAACTAATGAAAAACTGTTTTTT

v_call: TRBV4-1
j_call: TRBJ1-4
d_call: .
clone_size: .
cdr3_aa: CASSPGRYNEKLFF
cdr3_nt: TGCGCCAGCAGCCCAGGCAGGTATAATGAAAAACTGTTTTTT

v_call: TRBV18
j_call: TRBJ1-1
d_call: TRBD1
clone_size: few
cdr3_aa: CASSPIGTVGPEAFF
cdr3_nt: TGTGCCAGCTCACCAATTGGGACAGTGGGGCCGGAAGCTTTCTTT

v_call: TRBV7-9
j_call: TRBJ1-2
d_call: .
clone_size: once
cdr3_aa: CASSPLGGGGYGYTF
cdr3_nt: TGTGCCAGCAGCCCACTTGGTGGGGGGGGCTATGGCTACACCTTC

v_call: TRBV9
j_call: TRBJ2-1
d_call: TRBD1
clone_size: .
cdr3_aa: CASSVDGTGVNEQFF
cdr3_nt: TGTGCCAGCAGCGTAGACGGGACAGGGGTCAATGAGCAGTTCTTC

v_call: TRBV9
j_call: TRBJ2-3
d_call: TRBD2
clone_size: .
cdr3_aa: CASRNLAGTDTQYF
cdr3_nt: TGTGCCAGCAGAAACCTAGCGGGTACAGATACGCAGTATTTT

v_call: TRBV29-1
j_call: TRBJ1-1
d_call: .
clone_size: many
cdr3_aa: CSVDYGGGTEAFF
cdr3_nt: TGCAGCGTTGATTATGGTGGGGGCACTGAAGCTTTCTTT

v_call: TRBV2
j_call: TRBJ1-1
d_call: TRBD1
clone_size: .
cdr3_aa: CASRTQGAAEAFF
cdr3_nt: TGTGCCAGCCGGACACAGGGGGCAGCTGAAGCTTTCTTT

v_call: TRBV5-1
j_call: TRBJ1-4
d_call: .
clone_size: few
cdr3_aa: CASSFGGSNEKLFF
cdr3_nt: TGCGCCAGCAGCTTCGGGGGCTCTAATGAAAAACTGTTTTTT